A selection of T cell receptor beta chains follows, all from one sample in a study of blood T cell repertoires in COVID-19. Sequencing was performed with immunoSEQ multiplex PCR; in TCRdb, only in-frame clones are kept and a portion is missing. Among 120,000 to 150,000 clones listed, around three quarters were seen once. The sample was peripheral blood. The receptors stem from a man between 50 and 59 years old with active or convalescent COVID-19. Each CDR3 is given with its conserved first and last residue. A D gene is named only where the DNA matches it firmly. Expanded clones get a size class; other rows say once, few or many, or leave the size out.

CASSLSGRANEQFF | TGTGCCAGCAGCCTTAGCGGGAGGGCGAATGAGCAGTTCTTC | - | TRBV11-2 | TRBD2 | TRBJ2-1
CASSTGGGNQPQHF | TGTGCCAGCAGCACGGGGGGCGGCAATCAGCCCCAGCATTTT | - | TRBV13 | - | TRBJ1-5
CAISEARYYGYTF | TGTGCCATCAGTGAGGCGCGGTACTATGGCTACACCTTC | - | TRBV10-3 | - | TRBJ1-2
CASSRSPTGSWPQHF | TGTGCCAGCAGCCGATCTCCGACGGGGAGTTGGCCCCAGCATTTT | once | TRBV9 | - | TRBJ1-5
CASRLDGTGGYGYTF | TGTGCCAGCAGGCTTGATGGGACAGGGGGCTATGGCTACACCTTC | few | TRBV5-6 | TRBD1 | TRBJ1-2
CASSQEVADTEAFF | TGTGCCAGCAGCCAAGAAGTGGCAGACACTGAAGCTTTCTTT | once | TRBV3-1/TRBV3-2 | - | TRBJ1-1
CASSPSTGGVYGYTF | TGTGCCAGCAGTCCGTCGACAGGGGGCGTCTATGGCTACACCTTC | - | TRBV27 | TRBD1 | TRBJ1-2
CASSSRNGRAYGYTF | TGTGCCAGCAGCTCCCGCAACGGTCGCGCCTATGGCTACACCTTC | - | TRBV13 | - | TRBJ1-2
CASTPGTSGPRADTQYF | TGTGCCAGCACTCCCGGGACTAGCGGGCCAAGGGCAGATACGCAGTATTTT | - | TRBV19 | TRBD2 | TRBJ2-3
CASSIAASPLNQPQHF | TGTGCCAGTAGTATAGCAGCGTCGCCCCTCAATCAGCCCCAGCATTTT | - | TRBV19 | - | TRBJ1-5
CASSLNEKLFF | TGTGCCAGCAGCTTAAATGAAAAACTGTTTTTT | - | TRBV6-5 | - | TRBJ1-4
CASSFTLGLYSYNEQFF | TGTGCCAGCAGTTTCACATTGGGACTTTACTCCTACAATGAGCAGTTCTTC | once | TRBV28 | - | TRBJ2-1
CASRRRDYQETQYF | TGTGCCAGCCGGCGTAGGGACTACCAAGAGACCCAGTACTTC | - | TRBV2 | - | TRBJ2-5
CASSARGVVDTEAFF | TGTGCCAGCAGCGCCAGGGGGGTGGTCGACACTGAAGCTTTCTTT | - | TRBV9 | TRBD1 | TRBJ1-1
CASSRTSGRRDEQFF | TGTGCCAGCAGTCGAACTAGCGGGAGAAGGGATGAGCAGTTCTTC | - | TRBV14 | TRBD2 | TRBJ2-1
CASSSGTGGGLGWYF | TGTGCCAGCAGCTCCGGGACAGGGGGGGGGCTCGGCTGGTATTTT | - | TRBV5-4 | TRBD1 | TRBJ2-3
CASSSGTSGMETQYF | TGTGCCAGCAGCTCGGGGACTAGCGGGATGGAGACCCAGTACTTC | - | TRBV7-2 | TRBD2 | TRBJ2-5
CASSDMEGLPYHNEQFF | TGCGCCAGCAGTGATATGGAGGGACTCCCCTATCACAATGAGCAGTTCTTC | - | TRBV10-2 | - | TRBJ2-1
CASSLEAPGGYHEQYF | TGCGCCAGCAGCTTGGAAGCCCCAGGGGGATACCACGAGCAGTACTTC | few | TRBV5-1 | TRBD1 | TRBJ2-7
CAWSVQTIGGYGYTF | TGTGCCTGGAGTGTCCAGACGATCGGGGGCTATGGCTACACCTTC | - | TRBV30 | - | TRBJ1-2
CASRIAGGSYEQYF | TGTGCCAGCAGGATAGCGGGGGGCTCCTACGAGCAGTACTTC | - | TRBV28 | TRBD2 | TRBJ2-7
CASILTAYTEAFF | TGTGCCAGCATCCTAACAGCCTACACTGAAGCTTTCTTT | - | TRBV12-3/TRBV12-4 | - | TRBJ1-1
CASSPTGNQPQHF | TGTGCCAGCAGCCCGACAGGGAATCAGCCCCAGCATTTT | - | TRBV7-9 | TRBD1 | TRBJ1-5
CASSPRSTGELFF | TGTGCCAGTAGTCCACGGTCGACCGGGGAGCTGTTTTTT | - | TRBV19 | - | TRBJ2-2
CASSFGAGFNEKLFF | TGTGCCAGCAGCTTTGGTGCGGGCTTTAATGAAAAACTGTTTTTT | - | TRBV7-8 | - | TRBJ1-4
CASSRSYEQYF | TGTGCCAGCAGTCGCTCCTACGAGCAGTACTTC | once | TRBV3-1/TRBV3-2 | - | TRBJ2-7
CASSFGQGSGNTIYF | TGCGCCAGCAGCTTCGGCCAGGGCTCCGGAAACACCATATATTTT | - | TRBV5-1 | - | TRBJ1-3
CASRPSAGGPGNEQFF | TGTGCCAGTAGGCCCTCAGCGGGAGGGCCGGGGAATGAGCAGTTCTTC | few | TRBV19 | TRBD2 | TRBJ2-1
CASSFQGGNSPLHF | TGTGCCAGCAGTTTTCAGGGAGGGAATTCACCCCTCCACTTT | - | TRBV27 | - | TRBJ1-6
CASSSSGRADTGELFF | TGTGCCAGCAGCTCCAGCGGGAGGGCCGACACCGGGGAGCTGTTTTTT | - | TRBV7-9 | TRBD2 | TRBJ2-2
CASSQEGSSGRSNEQFF | TGTGCCAGCAGCCAAGAAGGGTCTAGCGGGAGATCGAATGAGCAGTTCTTC | once | TRBV3-1/TRBV3-2 | TRBD2 | TRBJ2-1
CASSPVGAWEKLFF | TGTGCCAGCAGTCCCGTTGGGGCTTGGGAAAAACTGTTTTTT | few | TRBV2 | - | TRBJ1-4
CASRSGDTVNYGYTF | TGCGCCAGCAGATCAGGGGACACAGTGAACTATGGCTACACCTTC | - | TRBV5-1 | - | TRBJ1-2
CASSFGAGLASDTQYF | TGTGCCAGCAGCTTTGGGGCCGGACTAGCGTCAGATACGCAGTATTTT | once | TRBV11-3 | TRBD2 | TRBJ2-3
CASSLGGGAPEAFF | TGTGCCAGCAGCTTAGGAGGTGGGGCTCCTGAAGCTTTCTTT | - | TRBV11-2 | - | TRBJ1-1
CASSLGRVAGNTGELFF | TGTGCCAGCAGCTTAGGGCGGGTAGCGGGGAACACCGGGGAGCTGTTTTTT | - | TRBV11-2 | TRBD2 | TRBJ2-2
CASSVSGLAVGSDTQYF | TGTGCCAGCAGTGTATCGGGACTAGCGGTCGGTTCGGATACGCAGTATTTT | - | TRBV6-1 | TRBD2 | TRBJ2-3
CASSLGTGGNQLPQHF | TGTGCCAGCAGTCTCGGGACAGGGGGTAACCAATTGCCCCAGCATTTT | - | TRBV27 | TRBD1 | TRBJ1-5
CASSHSTSTDTQYF | TGTGCCAGCAGCCACTCCACTAGCACAGATACGCAGTATTTT | - | TRBV7-3 | - | TRBJ2-3
CASSQARAGGAYEQYF | TGTGCCAGCAGCCAAGCGCGCGCGGGAGGGGCCTACGAGCAGTACTTC | - | TRBV3-1/TRBV3-2 | TRBD2 | TRBJ2-7
CASSSLRLAEVTQYF | TGTGCCAGCAGTTCGTTGCGCCTAGCGGAAGTTACGCAGTATTTT | - | TRBV2 | TRBD2 | TRBJ2-3
CASSRDRGPTDTQYF | TGTGCCAGCAGTCGGGACAGGGGGCCTACAGATACGCAGTATTTT | - | TRBV2 | TRBD1 | TRBJ2-3
CASSPGILSTDTQYF | TGTGCCAGCAGCCCGGGGATCCTTAGCACAGATACGCAGTATTTT | - | TRBV9 | - | TRBJ2-3
CASSLRRGQINTDTQYF | TGTGCCAGCAGCTTACGGAGGGGACAGATAAACACAGATACGCAGTATTTT | once | TRBV7-9 | - | TRBJ2-3
CASSSPGEKETQYF | TGTGCCAGCAGCTCCCCGGGGGAAAAAGAGACCCAGTACTTC | - | TRBV5-5 | - | TRBJ2-5
CASSVALAGGIETQYF | TGTGCCAGCAGCGTAGCGCTAGCGGGAGGGATAGAGACCCAGTACTTC | - | TRBV9 | TRBD2 | TRBJ2-5
CASSSGRGTGELFF | TGTGCCAGCAGCTCAGGGCGCGGAACCGGGGAGCTGTTTTTT | few | TRBV7-9 | - | TRBJ2-2
CSVVGGEQGAEAFF | TGCAGCGTTGTGGGAGGCGAGCAGGGAGCTGAAGCTTTCTTT | - | TRBV29-1 | - | TRBJ1-1